This T cell receptor beta chain was observed in a study of blood T cell repertoires in COVID-19. Study details: Specimens from acute and convalescent COVID-19 originated in the United States, Italy and Spain. The cDNA or gDNA used as material had been derived from T cells, B-cell-depleted T cells, or PBMCs.

The table came from immunoSEQ multiplex PCR; TCRdb's copy has only in-frame clones and leaves some out. This table has 270,000 or so clones, 65% to 85% appearing once. Participants' reported clinical history set cohort assignment. The specimen sequenced was PBMCs or T cells enriched from blood (not recorded which). The TCR sequence derives from a middle-aged man who had recovered from COVID-19.

This CDR3 is CSVAQQGYEQYF. For the CDR3, the DNA is TGCAGCGTTGCTCAGCAGGGCTACGAGCAGTACTTC. The rearrangement joins TRBV29-1 to TRBJ2-7, with D perhaps TRBD1 (5 bases). CDR1 is SQVTM and CDR2 is ANQGSEA in the germline V gene. The CDR3 length is 12 residues. V lost 4 bases and J 3 bases, leaving 10 bases between the germline ends.